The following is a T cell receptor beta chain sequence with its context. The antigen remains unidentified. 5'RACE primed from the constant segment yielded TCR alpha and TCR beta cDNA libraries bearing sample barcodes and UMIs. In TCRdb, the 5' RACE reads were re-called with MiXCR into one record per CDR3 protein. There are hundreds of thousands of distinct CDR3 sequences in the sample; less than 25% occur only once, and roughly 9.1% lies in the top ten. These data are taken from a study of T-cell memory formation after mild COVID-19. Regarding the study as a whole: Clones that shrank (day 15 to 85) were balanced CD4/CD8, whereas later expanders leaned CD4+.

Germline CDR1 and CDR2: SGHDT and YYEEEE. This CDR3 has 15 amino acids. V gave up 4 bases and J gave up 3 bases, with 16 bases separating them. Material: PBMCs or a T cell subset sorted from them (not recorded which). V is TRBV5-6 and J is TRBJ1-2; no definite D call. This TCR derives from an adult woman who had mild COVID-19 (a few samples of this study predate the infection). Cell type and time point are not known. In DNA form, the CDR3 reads TGTGCCAGCAGCAGGGCCAGGCGTCTCGACTATGGCTACACCTTC. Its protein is CASSRARRLDYGYTF.